The 5 T cell receptor beta chains below all came from one sample that was sequenced in a study of blood T cell repertoires in COVID-19. The protocol was immunoSEQ multiplex PCR, while the TCRdb copy is restricted to in-frame clones and leaves out a portion. The data show roughly 350,000 clones, about 85% seen once. Material: peripheral blood. The receptors were gathered from a young woman with acute or convalescent COVID-19.

The V call is TRBV7-2, the J call TRBJ1-1; the D is unclear. The germline CDR1 and CDR2 sequences are SGHTA and FQGNSA. The V end was cut by 4 bases, the J end by 8 bases, with 17 bases between. This CDR3 contains 14 residues. DNA of the CDR3: TGTGCCAGCAGCTCTCAGAGGGCCCAATTAGAAGCTTTCTTT. It codes for CASSSQRAQLEAFF.

The chain is built from TRBV28 and TRBJ1-5; 7 bases map to TRBD1. Germline trimming cut 1 base from V and 0 bases from J; bases unmatched to any gene: 3. Germline CDR1 MDHEN, CDR2 SYDVKM. This CDR3 has 16 residues. The DNA for the CDR3 is TGTGCCAGCAGTTTATTGACAGGGAATAGCAATCAGCCCCAGCATTTT. The encoded protein is CASSLLTGNSNQPQHF.

This clone was observed once. CDR3 DNA sequence: TGCAGCGTGAGCTTGGCGGGAGGGAGCTCCTACGAGCAGTACTTC. Its translation: CSVSLAGGSSYEQYF. The gene calls are TRBV29-1 and TRBJ2-7; 9 positions match TRBD2. Germline V gene data show CDR1 as SQVTM and CDR2 as ANQGSEA. The CDR3 spans 15 residues. Germline trimming cut 6 bases from V and 0 bases from J; bases unmatched to any gene: 9.

V is TRBV12-3 or TRBV12-4 and J is TRBJ1-5; 7 bases are a match to TRBD1. The CDR3 sequence is 13 residues long. The V and J ends lost 7 bases and 3 bases, in that order; junction bases with no gene match: 3. The CDR3 reads CASTDRANQPQHF. In nucleotides, the CDR3 is TGTGCCAGCACCGACAGGGCCAATCAGCCCCAGCATTTT.

J is TRBJ1-2 and V is TRBV11-2, with 10 bases aligning to TRBD1. The CDR3 sequence is 17 residues long. The germline V gene has CDR1 SGHAT and CDR2 FQNNGV. The V gene end was trimmed by 4 bases and the J gene end by 3 bases; junction bases not matched to a gene: 11. Written as DNA, the CDR3 is TGTGCCAGCAGCTACAGGGGGACAGGGGTTTCCCACTATGGCTACACCTTC. As protein: CASSYRGTGVSHYGYTF.